This TCR beta chain was identified in a study of cytomegalovirus exposure and HLA in healthy donors. The study, taken as a whole, reports: A previous analysis found most TCR beta V segments productive roughly 90% or roughly 30% of the time. It was assumed in the presence/absence analyses that sequencing depth was roughly uniform across donors.

Donors were ostensibly healthy at sampling, although undocumented immune exposures were probable. The CDR3 loop spans 16 amino acids. Germline trimming cut 3 bases from V and 4 bases from J; bases unmatched to any gene: 7. CDR1 and CDR2 (germline): KGHSH, LQKENI. Comment on this clone: Its antigen is not known.

Primers for the PCR totalled 60 Vbeta and 13 Jbeta. Repertoires were generated with immunoSEQ multiplex PCR, while TCRdb's copy carries only in-frame clones and drops some. The sample yields 130,000 to 150,000 clones, roughly four fifths seen once. The J gene is TRBJ2-1, the V gene TRBV18, with 9 positions matching TRBD2. Sequenced sample: PBMCs. This TCR was recovered from a man in his forties in good health and CMV-seropositive. DNA of the CDR3: TGTGCCAGCTCACCGAACCGAGCGGGAGGTTACAATGAGCAGTTCTTC. Translated, it gives CASSPNRAGGYNEQFF.